The 11 T cell receptor beta chains given below trace back to one sample, sequenced in a study of cytomegalovirus exposure and HLA in healthy donors. Use of 60 Vbeta and 13 Jbeta primers characterized the PCR. Clones were sequenced by immunoSEQ multiplex PCR, and TCRdb holds only the in-frame ones, with some missing. This table holds over 150,000 clones, 80% to 85% found once. The material sequenced was PBMCs. The source is a human donor in good health.

By proportion, this clone is medium-sized. The chain couples TRBV7-2 to TRBJ1-4; D is undetermined. Germline V gene lookup returns CDR1 SGHTA and CDR2 FQGNSA. The CDR3 sequence is 13 residues long. Trimming cost V 9 bases and J 0 bases, with 8 bases left between them. This CDR3 reads CASTTSTNEKLFF. In nucleotides, the CDR3 is TGTGCCAGTACCACTTCAACTAATGAAAAACTGTTTTTT.

The chain joins TRBV4-1 to TRBJ2-5; the D gene is possibly TRBD1 (6 bases). Germline V lookup: CDR1 MGHRA, CDR2 YSYEKL. V lost 4 bases and J lost 5, with 20 bases in between. This CDR3 has 16 amino acids. The CDR3 here is CASSPFVQGAAETQYF. The CDR3 DNA reads as TGCGCCAGCAGCCCGTTCGTACAGGGAGCAGCGGAGACCCAGTACTTC.

The chain joins TRBV18 to TRBJ2-7, with 8 bases lining up with TRBD1. CDR3 length: 14 residues. J lost 5 bases, V lost 3 bases, and 6 bases had no gene match. Germline loops: CDR1 KGHSH, CDR2 LQKENI. In nucleotides, the CDR3 is TGTGCCAGCTCACCCAGGACAGGGAGTGACGAGCAGTACTTC. Translating it yields CASSPRTGSDEQYF.

This clone occurred a few times. V usage is TRBV7-9 and J usage is TRBJ1-1; 9 nucleotides line up with TRBD1. The CDR3 contains 14 residues. Germline values: CDR1 SEHNR, CDR2 FQNEAQ (reference sequence). V dropped 9 bases and J dropped 0; count of bases not matched to a gene: 5. The CDR3 loop is CASRTGAMNTEAFF. CDR3 in DNA: TGTGCCAGTCGGACAGGGGCAATGAACACTGAAGCTTTCTTT.

In nucleotides, the CDR3 is TGTGCCAGCAGAAGGACAGGGATAAATTCACCCCTCCACTTT. Its translation: CASRRTGINSPLHF. This chain joins TRBV5-4 and TRBJ1-6, with TRBD1 identical over 8 bases. The CDR3 is made up of 14 amino acids. Germline V lookup: CDR1 SGHNT, CDR2 YYREEE (reference sequence). J gave up 7 bases and V 5 bases, and 5 bases lay outside the gene matches.

J is TRBJ2-6 and V is TRBV29-1; D is uncertain. V lost 8 bases, J lost 0 bases, and 11 bases lay in between. This CDR3 is built from 14 residues. Germline V gene lookup returns CDR1 SQVTM and CDR2 ANQGSEA. CDR3 bases: TGCAGCTTCTCGAGAGACTCTGGGGCCAACGTCCTGACTTTC. Translating it yields CSFSRDSGANVLTF.

The V and J genes are TRBV27 and TRBJ1-6; D unresolved. The CDR3 is 14 residues long. V lost 6 bases and J lost 5, with 11 bases in between. Germline V gene sequence: CDR1 MNHEY, CDR2 SMNVEV (reference sequence). The CDR3 nucleotides read TGTGCCAGCAGGATACACGGGGATAATTCACCCCTCCACTTT. Translating gives CASRIHGDNSPLHF.

This chain links TRBV10-3 with TRBJ1-1; D is unresolved. CDR3 length: 13 amino acids. Germline CDR1 is ENHRY and CDR2 is SYGVKD. The V end lost 8 bases, the J end lost 0 bases, and 10 bases lay between the germline ends. CDR3 in amino acids: CAIGREVNTEAFF. The CDR3 coding sequence is TGTGCCATCGGTAGGGAGGTGAACACTGAAGCTTTCTTT.

V is TRBV5-4 and J is TRBJ2-1; weak D call: TRBD2 (6 bases). The CDR3 is 15 residues long. Trimming removed 3 bases from V and 2 bases from J, with 12 bases in between. Looked up from germline, CDR1 is SGHNT and CDR2 is YYREEE (reference sequence). The CDR3 loop reads CASSSEGLTYNEQFF. As DNA, the CDR3 is TGTGCCAGCAGCTCGGAGGGCCTAACCTACAATGAGCAGTTCTTC.

This chain uses TRBV4-3 with TRBJ2-3; maybe TRBD2 (6 bases). Germline loops: CDR1 LGHNA, CDR2 YSLEER. V was cut by 4 bases and J by 5 bases, with 13 bases left in between. This CDR3 has 14 residues. The CDR3 coding sequence is TGCGCCAGCAGCCTAGCGGACGCACGAGATACGCAGTATTTT. Protein: CASSLADARDTQYF.

This clone appeared a single time. Written as DNA, the CDR3 is TGCGCCAGCAGCTTGGAGGAGGGCCGGGAGCAGTTCTTC. Translating it yields CASSLEEGREQFF. The rearrangement uses TRBV5-1 and TRBJ2-1; the D gene is possibly TRBD2 (6 bases). The CDR3 runs to 13 residues. Germline V gene lookup returns CDR1 SGHRS and CDR2 YFSETQ. The V gene lost 0 bases and the J gene lost 10 bases, with 11 bases spanning the gap.